The 31 T cell receptor beta chains reported below all come from one sample, sequenced in a study of CD8 T cells in ankylosing spondylitis. TCRdb analysed the 5' RACE reads with MiXCR anew, one entry per CDR3 protein. The table has 150,000 to 200,000 distinct CDR3 sequences, roughly 18% seen once. Input material: blood, either unsorted or a sorted T cell fraction (not recorded which). The receptor source for this set is a male donor aged 10-29 years with ankylosing spondylitis or in good health (not recorded which).

This clonotype appeared many times. V and J are TRBV12-3 or TRBV12-4 and TRBJ2-2; a weak D match, TRBD2 (5 bases). The germline V and J ends were trimmed by 0 bases and 0 bases, with 8 bases remaining between them. This CDR3 comprises 16 residues. The CDR3 spells CASSLARRTNTGELFF. The CDR3 DNA reads TGTGCCAGCAGTTTAGCGCGGAGGACGAACACCGGGGAGCTGTTTTTT.

The rearrangement joins TRBV29-1 to TRBJ1-5, with D tentatively TRBD1 (5 bases). Trimming shortened V by 6 bases and J by 1 base, and 13 bases separated the two germline ends. This CDR3 has 14 residues. Germline loops: CDR1 SQVTM, CDR2 ANQGSEA. CDR3 sequence reads: CSVGGAGSNQPQHF. The CDR3 nucleotides read TGCAGCGTGGGGGGAGCGGGAAGCAATCAGCCCCAGCATTTT.

In this sample, this clonotype turned up many times. The V gene is TRBV20-1, the J gene TRBJ2-1, with TRBD1 matching 7 bases. J was trimmed by 0 bases and V by 6 bases; bases with no gene match: 23. Germline V gene lookup returns CDR1 DFQATT and CDR2 SNEGSKA (reference sequence). CDR3 length: 20 amino acids. The CDR3 DNA is TGCAGTGCCCCTCCACAGGGGATCAAGATTGACCCGGACTCCTACAATGAGCAGTTCTTC. It encodes CSAPPQGIKIDPDSYNEQFF.

This clonotype was counted many times. The chain couples TRBV12-3 or TRBV12-4 to TRBJ2-2; a possible D gene is TRBD2 (6 bases). The CDR3 loop spans 15 amino acids. V shed 5 bases and J shed 1 base, with 11 bases lying between them. The CDR3 reads CASSPGGWNTGELFF. CDR3 DNA: TGTGCCAGCAGTCCCGGGGGTTGGAACACCGGGGAGCTGTTTTTT.

There are many counts of this clonotype. The chain carries TRBV29-1 and TRBJ2-1; no firm D call. Deletions cut 4 bases from V and 8 bases from J, with 18 bases between. Germline V lookup: CDR1 SQVTM, CDR2 ANQGSEA. The CDR3 covers 14 residues. The CDR3 reads CSVGKNPSYYEQFF. In DNA, the CDR3 is TGCAGCGTTGGGAAAAACCCTTCATATTATGAGCAGTTCTTC.

J is TRBJ2-7 and V is TRBV29-1; 7 bases fit TRBD1. CDR1 and CDR2 (germline): SQVTM, ANQGSEA. J was trimmed by 4 bases and V by 7 bases; bases with no gene match: 7. This CDR3 is built from 12 residues. CDR3 region: CSAGDREYEQYF. CDR3 DNA sequence: TGCAGCGCAGGGGACAGAGAATACGAGCAGTACTTC.

The chain links TRBV9 to TRBJ2-7; 10 bases are a match to TRBD2. This CDR3 contains 15 residues. The germline CDR1 and CDR2 sequences are SGDLS and YYNGEE. The V segment lost 4 bases and the J segment 3 bases; nucleotides outside the gene matches: 7. Here the CDR3 DNA reads TGTGCCAGCAGCATGCTAGCGGGAGTTAGCTACGAGCAGTACTTC. Translation gives CASSMLAGVSYEQYF.

This clonotype was observed many times. Germline and junction disagree at one end, which may indicate a read error. This chain uses TRBV7-2 with TRBJ1-3, with D possibly matching TRBD1 (5 bases). The length of the CDR3 is 17 residues. Germline CDR1 SGHTA, CDR2 FQGNSA. CDR3: CASILEPGLTSGNTIYF. DNA for the CDR3: TGTGCCAGCATCTTAGAACCGGGACTGACCTCTGGAAACACCATATATTTT. The variable domain in full, completed from reference TRBV7-2 and TRBJ1-3, reads GAGVSQSPSNKVTEKGKDVELRCDPISGHTALYWYRQSLGQGLEFLIYFQGNSAPDKSGLPSDRFSAERTGGSVSTLTIQRTQQEDSAVYLCASILEPGLTSGNTIYFGEGSWLTVV.

This chain links TRBV29-1 with TRBJ2-5, with TRBD2 identical over 11 bases. CDR1 is SQVTM and CDR2 is ANQGSEA in the germline V gene. The CDR3 sequence is 15 residues long. V shed 0 bases, J shed 3 bases, and the junction held 3 bases outside the gene matches. The CDR3 nucleotides are TGCAGCGTTGAAGAGAGGGGACTAGCGGAAGAGACCCAGTACTTC. Translation gives CSVEERGLAEETQYF. The whole variable domain, remainder taken from reference TRBV29-1 and TRBJ2-5, is SAVISQKPSRDICQRGTSLTIQCQVDSQVTMMFWYRQQPGQSLTLIATANQGSEATYESGFVIDKFPISRPNLTFSTLTVSNMSPEDSSIYLCSVEERGLAEETQYFGPGTRLLVL.

This clonotype showed up many times. The rearrangement joins TRBV5-1 to TRBJ2-5; D might be TRBD2 (7 bases). V shed 4 bases and J shed 3 bases, with 13 bases lying between them. Germline loops: CDR1 SGHRS, CDR2 YFSETQ. This CDR3 region has 14 residues. The CDR3 DNA is TGCGCCAGCAGCCCTCAAGGGGGGGAAGAGACCCAGTACTTC. Amino acids: CASSPQGGEETQYF.

This chain connects TRBV2 to TRBJ2-1; no clear D. Trimming stripped 6 bases from V and 5 bases from J, with 14 bases between. Germline CDR1 reads SNHLY; CDR2 reads FYNNEI. The CDR3 is 14 amino acids. For the CDR3, the DNA is TGTGCCAGCAGCGAGAGGCACTCAAACAATGAGCAGTTCTTC. Its translation: CASSERHSNNEQFF.

This clonotype was counted ten times or more. The V gene is TRBV20-1, the J gene TRBJ1-5; 8 positions agree with TRBD1. The V gene end was trimmed by 4 bases and the J gene end by 4 bases; junction bases not matched to a gene: 6. The CDR3 consists of 14 residues. CDR1 and CDR2 from the germline V gene are DFQATT and SNEGSKA (reference sequence). The CDR3 DNA follows: TGCAGTGCTAAGGACAGGGTGCCTAATCAGCCCCAGCATTTT. It translates to CSAKDRVPNQPQHF.

This clonotype was counted ten times or more. The gene calls are TRBV27 and TRBJ2-1; 12 bases are shared with TRBD2. V shed 0 bases and J 7 bases; nucleotides not matched to a gene: 4. CDR1 and CDR2 (germline): MNHEY, SMNVEV (reference sequence). The CDR3 extends over 16 amino acids. The CDR3 nucleotides read TGTGCCAGCAGTTTATCGCCTAGCGGGAGGGGAAATGAGCAGTTCTTC. This sequence encodes CASSLSPSGRGNEQFF.

The table lists this clonotype with a few counts. The V and J genes are TRBV13 and TRBJ2-3; D is unclear. V was pared by 2 bases and J by 2 bases, with 8 bases between. This CDR3 comprises 14 residues. Germline CDR1 is PRHDT and CDR2 is FYEKMQ (reference sequence). The DNA of the CDR3 is TGTGCCAGCAGCTTACGCGAGATCACAGATACGCAGTATTTT. This encodes CASSLREITDTQYF.

J is TRBJ2-1 and V is TRBV6-5; D perhaps matches TRBD1 (6 bases). Trimming shortened V by 6 bases and J by 5 bases, and 14 bases separated the two germline ends. Germline lookup yields CDR1 MNHEY and CDR2 SVGAGI. The CDR3 covers 14 residues. CDR3 region: CASSLPGHNNEQFF. CDR3 bases: TGTGCCAGCAGCTTACCGGGACATAACAATGAGCAGTTCTTC.

In its sample, this clonotype was seen many times. The chain joins TRBV6-6 to TRBJ1-2; possibly TRBD1 for D (6 bases). The CDR3 length is 13 residues. Germline V gene data show CDR1 as MNHNY and CDR2 as SVGAGI (reference sequence). Trimming cost V 5 bases and J 10 bases, with 17 bases left between them. This chain's CDR3 is CASSNRDKASYTF. In DNA form, the CDR3 reads TGTGCCAGCAGTAACCGGGACAAAGCGTCCTACACCTTC.

V usage is TRBV6-5 and J usage is TRBJ2-3; the D is unclear. Germline lookup yields CDR1 MNHEY and CDR2 SVGAGI. The germline V and J ends were trimmed by 0 bases and 6 bases, with 4 bases remaining between them. The CDR3 contains 12 residues. CDR3 DNA: TGTGCCAGCAGTTACTCGGGGGATACGCAGTATTTT. Amino acids: CASSYSGDTQYF.

This clonotype was counted ten times or more. This chain connects TRBV5-1 to TRBJ2-1; possible D gene TRBD2, 6 bases. V was cut by 0 bases and J by 4 bases, with 11 bases left in between. The germline CDR1 and CDR2 sequences are SGHRS and YFSETQ. The CDR3 totals 15 residues. CDR3 amino acids: CASSLGSEGYNEQFF. CDR3 coding DNA: TGCGCCAGCAGCTTGGGGTCGGAGGGTTACAATGAGCAGTTCTTC.

This clonotype was recorded many times. This chain joins TRBV7-6 and TRBJ2-2, with a tentative D call TRBD2 (5 bases). V was pared by 5 bases and J by 1 base, with 11 bases between. Germline CDR1 is SGHVS and CDR2 is FNYEAQ. The CDR3 spans 15 residues. CDR3 nucleotide sequence: TGTGCCAGCAGCCCTGCGAGCGGGAACACCGGGGAGCTGTTTTTT. Protein: CASSPASGNTGELFF.

This clonotype was recorded many times. DNA of the CDR3: TGTGCCAGCAGCCAAGATTTACCGGGACTAGCCCCAGAAGCCTCATCCTACGAGCAGTACTTC. This encodes CASSQDLPGLAPEASSYEQYF. The chain carries TRBV14 and TRBJ2-7, with 9 bases fitting TRBD2. V was clipped by 0 bases and J by 1 base; unmatched bases: 19. The CDR3 is 21 amino acids. Germline V gene data show CDR1 as SGHDN and CDR2 as FVKESK.

This clonotype was counted many times. V is TRBV20-1 and J is TRBJ1-2, with 7 bases matching TRBD1. This CDR3 is built from 13 residues. Germline V CDR1 and CDR2: DFQATT, SNEGSKA (reference sequence). V gave up 8 bases and J gave up 5 bases; unmatched junction bases: 11. The CDR3 DNA follows: TGCAGTTGCATACAGGGGATGGCTTATGGCTACACCTTC. Its translation is CSCIQGMAYGYTF.

There are many counts of this clonotype. The rearrangement joins TRBV30 to TRBJ2-7; TRBD1 matches 9 bases. CDR3 length: 12 amino acids. V was clipped by 5 bases and J by 1 base; unmatched bases: 0. Germline values: CDR1 GTSNPN, CDR2 SVGIG (reference sequence). The CDR3 here is CAWGTGSYEQYV. The CDR3 DNA is TGTGCCTGGGGGACAGGGTCCTACGAGCAGTACGTC.

At least ten counts were recorded for this clonotype. The J gene is TRBJ1-1, the V gene TRBV6-1, with 7 bases that match TRBD1. The CDR3 has 12 residues. CDR1 MNHNS and CDR2 SASEGT come from the germline V gene. Germline trimming cut 4 bases from V and 8 bases from J; bases unmatched to any gene: 4. The CDR3 here is CASSGSTGEAFF. CDR3 DNA sequence: TGTGCCAGCAGTGGATCGACAGGGGAAGCTTTCTTT.

This clonotype was seen at least ten times. The V and J genes are TRBV12-3 or TRBV12-4 and TRBJ2-7; TRBD1 might be the D (7 bases). This CDR3 is built from 16 residues. Trimming removed 2 bases from V and 3 bases from J, with 17 bases in between. The CDR3 loop is CASSLSGGRTLYEQYF. CDR3 nucleotide sequence: TGTGCCAGCAGTTTATCAGGGGGGAGGACTCTCTACGAGCAGTACTTC.

This chain joins TRBV7-6 and TRBJ2-2, with D perhaps being TRBD1 or TRBD2 (5 bases each). Trimming shortened V by 4 bases and J by 8 bases, and 11 bases separated the two germline ends. The CDR3 is made up of 13 amino acids. The germline V gene encodes CDR1 SGHVS and CDR2 FNYEAQ. DNA for the CDR3: TGTGCCAGCAGCTCGGGACCCCAAGGGGAGCTGTTTTTT. This codes for CASSSGPQGELFF. Drawing the rest from reference TRBV7-6 and TRBJ2-2, the complete variable domain is GAGVSQSPRYKVTKRGQDVALRCDPISGHVSLYWYRQALGQGPEFLTYFNYEAQQDKSGLPNDRFSAERPEGSISTLTIQRTEQRDSAMYRCASSSGPQGELFFGEGSRLTVL.

This clonotype was observed at least ten times. V usage is TRBV12-3 or TRBV12-4 and J usage is TRBJ1-2, with 8 positions matching TRBD1. CDR3 length equals 14 residues. Trimming removed 7 bases from V and 2 bases from J; junction bases left unmatched: 6. The CDR3 DNA reads TGTGCCAGCACCCAGGGACAGGCAAACTATGGCTACACCTTC. Amino acid sequence: CASTQGQANYGYTF.

This clonotype was counted at least ten times. This rearrangement joins TRBV6-2 or TRBV6-3 to TRBJ2-7, with D unclear. Trimming pared 4 bases from V and 2 bases from J, leaving 9 bases between. In germline, CDR1 is MNHEY, CDR2 SVGEGT. There are 13 residues in the CDR3. The CDR3: CASSFETTYEQYF. CDR3 bases: TGTGCCAGCAGTTTCGAGACCACCTACGAGCAGTACTTC.

The V and J genes are TRBV28 and TRBJ2-1; D is perhaps TRBD1 or TRBD2 (6 bases each). There are 14 residues in the CDR3. V lost 10 bases, J lost 0 bases, and 13 bases lay in between. From germline, CDR1 is MDHEN and CDR2 SYDVKM. In nucleotides, the CDR3 is TGTGCCACCAGGGGCGGGGTCTCCTACAATGAGCAGTTCTTC. It encodes CATRGGVSYNEQFF. The complete variable domain, with remaining parts taken from reference TRBV28 and TRBJ2-1, reads DVKVTQSSRYLVKRTGEKVFLECVQDMDHENMFWYRQDPGLGLRLIYFSYDVKMKEKGDIPEGYSVSREKKERFSLILESASTNQTSMYLCATRGGVSYNEQFFGPGTRLTVL.

This clonotype has a count of ten or more. The rearrangement uses TRBV29-1 and TRBJ2-3, with a weak D call TRBD1 (6 bases). The CDR3 consists of 12 residues. Trimming left V 4 bases short and J 4 bases short, with 9 bases between. Germline assignment: CDR1 SQVTM and CDR2 ANQGSEA. CDR3 region: CSVVRGPDTQYF. The CDR3, as DNA: TGCAGCGTTGTCAGGGGCCCAGATACGCAGTATTTT.

The chain uses TRBV2 and TRBJ2-1; the D gene is possibly TRBD1 (6 bases). CDR1 SNHLY and CDR2 FYNNEI come from the germline V gene. Trimming took off 2 bases at V and 4 bases at J, with 12 bases between the two ends. There are 15 residues in the CDR3. The CDR3 DNA is TGTGCCAGCAGTGAAAGTGGACAGAAATACAATGAGCAGTTCTTC. Translating it yields CASSESGQKYNEQFF. The full variable domain, its missing parts supplied by reference TRBV2 and TRBJ2-1, is EPEVTQTPSHQVTQMGQEVILRCVPISNHLYFYWYRQILGQKVEFLVSFYNNEISEKSEIFDDQFSVERPDGSNFTLKIRSTKLEDSAMYFCASSESGQKYNEQFFGPGTRLTVL.

This clonotype was counted at least ten times. The chain joins TRBV6-5 to TRBJ1-2; D unresolved. Trimming shortened V by 8 bases and J by 11 bases, and 12 bases separated the two germline ends. Germline V CDR1 and CDR2: MNHEY, SVGAGI. This CDR3 is built from 10 residues. CDR3 residues: CASGFGPYTF. In nucleotides, the CDR3 is TGTGCCAGCGGATTCGGACCGTACACCTTC.